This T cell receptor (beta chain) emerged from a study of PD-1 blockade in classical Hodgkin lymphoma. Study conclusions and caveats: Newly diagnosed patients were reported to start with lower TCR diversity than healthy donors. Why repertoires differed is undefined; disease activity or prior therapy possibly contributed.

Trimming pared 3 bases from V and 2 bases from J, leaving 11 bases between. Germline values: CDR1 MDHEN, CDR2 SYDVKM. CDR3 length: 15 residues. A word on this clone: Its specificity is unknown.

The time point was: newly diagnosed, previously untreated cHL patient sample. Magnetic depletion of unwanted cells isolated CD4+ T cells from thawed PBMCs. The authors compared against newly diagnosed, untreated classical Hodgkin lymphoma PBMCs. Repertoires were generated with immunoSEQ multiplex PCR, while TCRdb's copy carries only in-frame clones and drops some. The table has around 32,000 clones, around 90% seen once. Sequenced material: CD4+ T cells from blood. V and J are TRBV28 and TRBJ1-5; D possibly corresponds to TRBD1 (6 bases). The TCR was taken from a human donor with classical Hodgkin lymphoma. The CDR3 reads CASSLGGGGNQPQHF. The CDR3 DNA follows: TGTGCCAGCAGTTTGGGAGGGGGAGGCAATCAGCCCCAGCATTTT.